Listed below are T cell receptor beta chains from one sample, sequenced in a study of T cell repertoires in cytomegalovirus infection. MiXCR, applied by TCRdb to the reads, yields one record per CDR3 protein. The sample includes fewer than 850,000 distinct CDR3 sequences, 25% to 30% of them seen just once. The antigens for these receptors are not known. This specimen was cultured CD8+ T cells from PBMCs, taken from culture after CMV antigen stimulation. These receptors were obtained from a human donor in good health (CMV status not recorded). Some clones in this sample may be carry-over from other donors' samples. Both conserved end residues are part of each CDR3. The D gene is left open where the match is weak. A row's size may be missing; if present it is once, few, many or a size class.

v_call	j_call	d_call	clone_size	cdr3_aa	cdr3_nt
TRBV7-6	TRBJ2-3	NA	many	CASSPEGWDTQYF	TGTGCCAGCAGCCCGGAAGGGTGGGATACGCAGTATTTT
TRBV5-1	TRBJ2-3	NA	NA	CASSLLKQASTDTQYF	TGCGCCAGCAGCTTGTTAAAACAAGCTAGCACAGATACGCAGTATTTT
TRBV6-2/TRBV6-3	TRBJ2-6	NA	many	CASSTPGAGANVLTF	TGTGCCAGCAGTACCCCCGGGGCTGGGGCCAACGTCCTGACTTTC
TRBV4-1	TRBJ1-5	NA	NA	CASSPREGSNQPQHF	TGCGCCAGCAGCCCGAGGGAAGGGAGCAATCAGCCCCAGCATTTT
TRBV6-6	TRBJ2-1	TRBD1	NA	CASIPSPNVGQANEQFF	TGTGCCAGCATCCCGTCGCCCAATGTAGGACAGGCTAATGAGCAGTTCTTC
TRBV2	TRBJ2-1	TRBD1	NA	CASSGGGGENEQFF	TGTGCCAGCAGTGGAGGGGGCGGTGAAAATGAGCAGTTCTTC
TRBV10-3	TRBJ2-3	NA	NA	CAVRNGDTQYF	TGTGCCGTGAGAAATGGAGATACGCAGTATTTT
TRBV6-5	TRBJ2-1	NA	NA	CVSSSSYNEQFF	TGTGTCAGCAGTAGCAGCTACAATGAGCAGTTCTTC
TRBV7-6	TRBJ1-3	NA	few	CASSLDGQTSGNTIYF	TGTGCCAGCAGCTTAGACGGACAGACCTCTGGAAACACCATATATTTT
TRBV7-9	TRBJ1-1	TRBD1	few	CASSPRLDRGISNTEAFF	TGTGCCAGCAGCCCTAGATTAGACAGGGGGATCTCGAACACTGAAGCTTTCTTT
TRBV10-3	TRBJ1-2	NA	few	CAISELDGPNYGYTF	TGTGCCATCAGTGAGTTGGACGGACCTAACTATGGCTACACCTTC
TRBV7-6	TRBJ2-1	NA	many	CASSLVRQGSHEQFF	TGTGCCAGCAGCTTAGTTCGGCAGGGTTCCCATGAGCAGTTCTTC
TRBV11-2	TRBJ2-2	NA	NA	CASRSLQQAGELFF	TGTGCCAGCAGAAGTCTTCAGCAAGCCGGGGAGCTGTTTTTT
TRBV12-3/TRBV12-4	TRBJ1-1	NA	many	CASSLEGEGTEAFF	TGTGCCAGCAGTTTAGAGGGGGAGGGCACTGAAGCTTTCTTT
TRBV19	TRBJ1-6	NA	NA	CATRTEGGNSPLHF	TGTGCCACTCGGACCGAGGGGGGGAATTCACCCCTCCACTTT
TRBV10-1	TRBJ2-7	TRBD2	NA	CASSDGLAEKYEQYF	TGCGCCAGCAGTGATGGTCTAGCGGAAAAATACGAGCAGTACTTC
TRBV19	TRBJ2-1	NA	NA	CATTDFPYNEQFF	TGTGCCACTACGGACTTCCCCTACAATGAGCAGTTCTTC
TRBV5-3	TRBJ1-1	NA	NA	CASSPGQLLNTEAFF	TGTGCCAGCAGCCCCGGACAGCTCTTGAACACTGAAGCTTTCTTT
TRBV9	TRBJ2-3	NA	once	CASSSSGASSTDTQYF	TGTGCCAGCAGCTCCTCCGGGGCTTCTAGCACAGATACGCAGTATTTT
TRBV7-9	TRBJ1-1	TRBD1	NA	CASRSDRGRGTEAFF	TGTGCCAGCAGGTCCGACAGGGGGCGAGGGACTGAAGCTTTCTTT
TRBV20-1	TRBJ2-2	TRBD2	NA	CSVLGTSGTGELFF	TGCAGTGTTCTCGGGACTAGCGGAACCGGGGAGCTGTTTTTT
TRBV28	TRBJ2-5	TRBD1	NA	CASSLWGQRYQETQYF	TGTGCCAGCAGTTTATGGGGACAGCGGTACCAAGAGACCCAGTACTTC
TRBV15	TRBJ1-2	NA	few	CATRAGSLYGYTF	TGTGCCACCAGGGCCGGGTCCCTCTATGGCTACACCTTC
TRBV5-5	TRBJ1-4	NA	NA	CASSLTPQDYSTNEKLFF	TGTGCCAGCAGCTTGACCCCACAGGACTACTCAACTAATGAAAAACTGTTTTTT
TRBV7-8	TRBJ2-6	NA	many	CASSLRAGANVLTF	TGTGCCAGCAGCTTGAGGGCAGGGGCCAACGTCCTGACTTTC
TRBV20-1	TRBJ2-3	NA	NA	CSAWGYGSTDTQYF	TGCAGTGCGTGGGGGTATGGTAGCACAGATACGCAGTATTTT
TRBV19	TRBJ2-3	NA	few	CASMGDTADTQYF	TGTGCCAGTATGGGGGATACGGCAGATACGCAGTATTTT
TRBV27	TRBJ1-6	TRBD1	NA	CASSYNRGGNSPLHF	TGTGCCAGCAGTTATAACAGGGGTGGGAATTCACCCCTCCACTTT
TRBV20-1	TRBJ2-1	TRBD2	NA	CSALGLAGGGSYNEQFF	TGCAGTGCACTGGGACTAGCGGGGGGGGGCTCCTACAATGAGCAGTTCTTC
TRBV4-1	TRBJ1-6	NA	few	CASSLLTGLVNSPLHF	TGCGCCAGCAGCCTTTTAACAGGGTTGGTTAATTCACCCCTCCACTTT
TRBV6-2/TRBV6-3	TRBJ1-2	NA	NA	CASSSAARSEGYTF	TGTGCCAGCAGTTCCGCCGCAAGGTCGGAAGGCTACACCTTC
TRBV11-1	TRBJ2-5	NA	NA	CASSLWAGSSGETQYF	TGTGCCAGCAGCTTATGGGCAGGGAGTTCGGGAGAGACCCAGTACTTC
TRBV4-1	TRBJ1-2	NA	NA	CASSQERRAEFGYCYTF	TGCGCCAGCAGCCAAGAGAGGAGGGCGGAATTCGGCTATTGCTACACCTTC
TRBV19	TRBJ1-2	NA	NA	CASSRGVYYGYTF	TGTGCCAGTAGCCGCGGGGTATACTATGGCTACACCTTC
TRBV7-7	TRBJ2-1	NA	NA	CASSSTGLNEQFF	TGTGCTAGCAGCTCAACAGGCCTAAATGAGCAGTTCTTC